These 13 T cell receptor beta chains originate from one sample sequenced in a study of identical twins. MiXCR, run by TCRdb on the 5' RACE reads, gives a single entry per CDR3 protein. The sample records about 790,000 distinct CDR3 sequences, 15% to 20% being singletons. These data are also associated with another study on T cells expressing NK-cell markers.

The sample taken for sequencing was PBMCs. The receptors stem from a woman in her late teens or twenties in good health.

This chain uses TRBV5-1 with TRBJ1-1, with unresolved D. Per germline, CDR1 SGHRS and CDR2 YFSETQ. V was shortened by 1 base and J by 2 bases, with 9 bases between the two germline ends. The CDR3 is made up of 14 amino acids. The DNA of the CDR3 is TGCGCCAGCAGCTTGCATTCAAGCAACACTGAAGCTTTCTTT. It codes for CASSLHSSNTEAFF.

CDR3 in amino acids: CASSLVTSGVNEQFF. CDR3 sequence (DNA): TGCGCCAGCAGCTTGGTAACTAGCGGAGTCAATGAGCAGTTCTTC. The chain carries TRBV5-1 and TRBJ2-1; TRBD2 agrees at 8 bases. Unmatched junction bases numbered 5, after V lost 0 bases and J lost 6 bases. Germline CDR1 is SGHRS and CDR2 is YFSETQ. The CDR3 has 15 amino acids.

There are a few counts of this clonotype. This sequence joins TRBV5-1 and TRBJ2-5; tentatively, D is TRBD1 (5 bases). The CDR3 has 13 residues. V shed 6 bases and J shed 1 base, with 10 bases lying between them. CDR1 is SGHRS and CDR2 is YFSETQ in the germline V gene. CDR3 nucleotides: TGCGCCAGCAACCCAGGGTTCCAAGAGACCCAGTACTTC. Amino acid sequence: CASNPGFQETQYF.

The rearrangement joins TRBV28 to TRBJ1-2; TRBD1 matches at 7 bases. Germline V gives CDR1 MDHEN, CDR2 SYDVKM. J was trimmed by 3 bases and V by 3 bases; bases with no gene match: 1. The CDR3 sequence is 13 residues long. The CDR3 sequence: CASSFGQDYGYTF. Here the CDR3 DNA reads TGTGCCAGCAGTTTCGGACAGGACTATGGCTACACCTTC.

In its sample, this clonotype was seen a few times. The gene calls are TRBV7-2 and TRBJ2-5; possible D gene TRBD1, 6 bases. V was shortened by 7 bases and J by 1 base, with 19 bases between the two germline ends. Germline assignment: CDR1 SGHTA and CDR2 FQGNSA. There are 16 residues in the CDR3. CDR3 bases: TGTGCCAGCACCTGGGGGTGGGGACACACCCAAGAGACCCAGTACTTC. Protein sequence: CASTWGWGHTQETQYF. The full variable domain, in which reference TRBV7-2 and TRBJ2-5 provide the parts outside the CDR3, is GAGVSQSPSNKVTEKGKDVELRCDPISGHTALYWYRQSLGQGLEFLIYFQGNSAPDKSGLPSDRFSAERTGGSVSTLTIQRTQQEDSAVYLCASTWGWGHTQETQYFGPGTRLLVL.

There are a few counts of this clonotype. The chain carries TRBV7-2 and TRBJ2-5; 11 bases are shared with TRBD2. CDR1 and CDR2 from the germline V gene are SGHTA and FQGNSA. The CDR3 has 15 residues. V gave up 4 bases and J gave up 5 bases; unmatched junction bases: 6. Here the CDR3 reads CASSSGTSGGETQYF. CDR3 nucleotide sequence: TGTGCCAGCAGCTCTGGGACTAGCGGAGGGGAGACCCAGTACTTC.

This clonotype was recorded at least ten times. The rearrangement uses TRBV4-1 and TRBJ2-5, with a possible D match to TRBD2 (5 bases). This CDR3 is built from 14 residues. In germline, CDR1 is MGHRA, CDR2 YSYEKL. Trimming took 4 bases from V and 2 from J, leaving 11 bases between them. The CDR3 protein is CASSPQRFQETQYF. Here the CDR3 DNA reads TGCGCCAGCAGCCCCCAGCGGTTTCAAGAGACCCAGTACTTC.

This clonotype was recorded a few times. The rearrangement uses TRBV20-1 and TRBJ1-2, with a weak D call TRBD1 (5 bases). CDR3 length equals 13 residues. The germline V gene has CDR1 DFQATT and CDR2 SNEGSKA (reference sequence). Trimming left V 4 bases short and J 4 bases short, with 13 bases between. The CDR3 reads CSAIHDRSYGYTF. CDR3 bases: TGCAGTGCTATACACGACAGATCCTATGGCTACACCTTC.

Only a few counts were recorded for this clonotype. The rearrangement uses TRBV25-1 and TRBJ2-2; TRBD2 aligns across 8 bases. CDR3 size: 15 residues. The junction had 5 bases not matched to a gene; V was cut back by 3 bases and J by 5 bases. Germline V gene data show CDR1 as MGHDK and CDR2 as SYGVNS. CDR3 DNA: TGTGCCAGCAGTGATGTAGCGGGGATTACCGGGGAGCTGTTTTTT. Encoded protein: CASSDVAGITGELFF.

The J gene is TRBJ1-2, the V gene TRBV12-3 or TRBV12-4, with 7 positions matching TRBD1. This CDR3 has 15 residues. J gave up 0 bases and V 7 bases, and 8 bases lay outside the gene matches. CDR3 loop: CASNNRGGTNYGYTF. The CDR3 coding sequence is TGTGCCAGCAACAACAGGGGAGGGACTAACTATGGCTACACCTTC.

This clonotype has just a few counts. The chain links TRBV25-1 to TRBJ2-7; no definite D call. Germline loops: CDR1 MGHDK, CDR2 SYGVNS. This CDR3 has 14 amino acids. Trimming stripped 4 bases from V and 7 bases from J, with 17 bases between. The DNA for the CDR3 is TGTGCCAGCAGTGCCCATTATTCTAAAGAGGAGCAGTACTTC. Residues: CASSAHYSKEEQYF.

This clonotype was seen ten or more times. The V gene is TRBV20-1, the J gene TRBJ1-4, with D uncertain. The V gene's germline CDR1 is DFQATT and CDR2 SNEGSKA (reference sequence). This CDR3 spans 13 amino acids. V lost 2 bases to trimming and J lost 10 bases, with 14 bases between them. CDR3 region: CSARRGLDGKLFF. In DNA, the CDR3 is TGCAGTGCTAGAAGAGGGCTTGACGGAAAACTGTTTTTT.

V and J are TRBV20-1 and TRBJ2-5; TRBD1 matches 7 bases. Germline loops: CDR1 DFQATT, CDR2 SNEGSKA (reference sequence). Trimming removed 1 base from V and 1 base from J; junction bases left unmatched: 6. The CDR3 length is 15 residues. CDR3 sequence reads: CSARAPTGAQETQYF. The CDR3, as DNA: TGCAGTGCTAGAGCGCCAACAGGGGCCCAAGAGACCCAGTACTTC.